A single sample gave rise to the 27 T cell receptor beta chains below, sequenced in a study of OX40 agonist ivuxolimab in advanced cancers. Libraries were built with the immunoSEQ multiplex PCR assay. The table comes from immuneACCESS by way of TCRdb, which keeps in-frame sequences with V and J called. Part of the clones is missing from these tables; in studies checked, under half for an unresolved V gene and the rest for unknown reasons. Here the sample has about 64,000 clones; roughly 87% occur a single time. The top ten clonotypes cover under 3.5% of the sample. Here the sequenced sample was CD4+ or CD8+ T cells sorted from blood, taken in a trial of the OX40 agonist ivuxolimab. Every receptor here comes from an adult with an advanced solid tumor such as melanoma, head and neck, liver or kidney cancer.

This clone appeared a single time. The V and J genes are TRBV5-1 and TRBJ2-7; weak D call: TRBD1 (6 bases). CDR1 and CDR2 (germline): SGHRS, YFSETQ. The CDR3 runs to 14 residues. Trimming took 5 bases from V and 5 from J, leaving 17 bases between them. CDR3 DNA sequence: TGCGCCAGCAGGAGCGTCACAGGGCTGAACGAGCAGTACTTC. It yields the protein CASRSVTGLNEQYF.

The rearrangement joins TRBV4-1 to TRBJ2-5; the D gene is possibly TRBD2 (7 bases). Deletions cut 3 bases from V and 8 bases from J, with 28 bases between. The CDR3 consists of 18 residues. The germline CDR1 and CDR2 sequences are MGHRA and YSYEKL. In DNA, the CDR3 is TGCGCCAGCAGCCACCTAGGGAGGGGGGCGCAAGGACGGGATACCCAGTACTTC. Its protein product is CASSHLGRGAQGRDTQYF.

The chain combines TRBV2 with TRBJ1-2, with 8 nucleotides matching TRBD1. The CDR3 is made up of 16 amino acids. CDR1 and CDR2 (germline): SNHLY, FYNNEI. Unmatched junction bases numbered 12, after V lost 3 bases and J lost 6 bases. The chain's CDR3 is CASSEGKGQGGNGYTF. The CDR3 DNA reads TGTGCCAGCAGTGAGGGGAAAGGACAGGGTGGTAATGGCTACACCTTC.

The chain employs TRBV29-1 and TRBJ2-7, with 8 bases matching TRBD1. The CDR3 spans 12 residues. J lost 4 bases, V lost 7 bases, and 6 bases had no gene match. From germline, CDR1 is SQVTM and CDR2 ANQGSEA. The CDR3 here is CSAADRAYEQYF. The CDR3 DNA sequence: TGCAGCGCCGCGGACAGGGCGTACGAGCAGTACTTC.

The chain joins TRBV4-1 to TRBJ2-7; 9 nucleotides line up with TRBD1. Germline assignment: CDR1 MGHRA and CDR2 YSYEKL. The CDR3 length is 15 residues. With V trimmed by 2 bases and J by 4 bases, 6 bases remained unmatched. CDR3 sequence reads: CASSQPNRGRYEQYF. The CDR3 nucleotides are TGCGCCAGCAGCCAACCTAACAGGGGGCGGTACGAGCAGTACTTC.

The rearrangement uses TRBV11-2 and TRBJ2-7; possibly TRBD2 for D (6 bases). The CDR3 sequence is 14 residues long. Germline CDR1 reads SGHAT; CDR2 reads FQNNGV. Trimming pared 1 base from V and 2 bases from J, leaving 9 bases between. The CDR3 DNA sequence: TGTGCCAGCAGCTTAGGTAGGAGGGCCTACGAGCAGTACTTC. The encoded protein is CASSLGRRAYEQYF.

This rearrangement joins TRBV7-9 to TRBJ1-1; the D is unclear. Germline V gene lookup returns CDR1 SEHNR and CDR2 FQNEAQ (reference sequence). Between the trimmed V and J ends, which lost 10 bases and 4 bases, there was a span of 13 bases. The CDR3 totals 12 residues. CDR3 DNA sequence: TGTGCCACCGACGGTAAGCTCACTGAAGCTTTCTTT. Translation: CATDGKLTEAFF.

The rearrangement uses TRBV25-1 and TRBJ1-5; D is undetermined. The V gene's germline CDR1 is MGHDK and CDR2 SYGVNS. Trimming cost V 7 bases and J 0 bases, with 16 bases left between them. This CDR3 comprises 16 residues. The CDR3, as DNA: TGTGCCAGCATCGTATGGGTCGCCCTTAGCAATCAGCCCCAGCATTTT. Its translation is CASIVWVALSNQPQHF. Full variable domain (missing parts from reference TRBV25-1 and TRBJ1-5): EADIYQTPRYLVIGTGKKITLECSQTMGHDKMYWYQQDPGMELHLIHYSYGVNSTEKGDLSSESTVSRIRTEHFPLTLESARPSHTSQYLCASIVWVALSNQPQHFGDGTRLSIL.

The chain recombines TRBV2 with TRBJ2-7; TRBD2 agrees at 10 bases. This CDR3 is built from 18 residues. Germline V gene data show CDR1 as SNHLY and CDR2 as FYNNEI. V dropped 2 bases and J dropped 6; count of bases not matched to a gene: 16. The CDR3 spells CASSERGLAADPYGEQYF. As DNA, the CDR3 is TGTGCCAGCAGTGAAAGAGGACTAGCGGCAGATCCCTATGGCGAGCAGTACTTC.

The chain uses TRBV5-6 and TRBJ2-1; 8 bases line up with TRBD2. The CDR3 runs 16 residues. Germline assignment: CDR1 SGHDT and CDR2 YYEEEE. The V gene end was trimmed by 3 bases and the J gene end by 0 bases; junction bases not matched to a gene: 5. CDR3 DNA: TGTGCCAGCAGCTGGAGGGGGACTAGCTCCTACAATGAGCAGTTCTTC. Translated: CASSWRGTSSYNEQFF.

The rearrangement uses TRBV19 and TRBJ1-5; no clear D gene. V shed 3 bases and J shed 5 bases, with 8 bases lying between them. The length of the CDR3 is 13 residues. The germline V gene encodes CDR1 LNHDA and CDR2 SQIVND (reference sequence). Here the CDR3 reads CASSIRAHQPQHF. CDR3 sequence (DNA): TGTGCCAGTAGTATCCGGGCGCATCAGCCCCAGCATTTT.

This clone turned up a few times. This chain links TRBV5-4 with TRBJ2-2; D is perhaps TRBD2 (5 bases). Germline V gene data show CDR1 as SGHNT and CDR2 as YYREEE (reference sequence). The CDR3 loop spans 13 amino acids. Trimming shortened V by 6 bases and J by 6 bases, and 12 bases separated the two germline ends. DNA of the CDR3: TGTGCCAGCATCGGGGAGAGGGCCGGGGAGCTGTTTTTT. Its translation: CASIGERAGELFF.

V is TRBV6-1 and J is TRBJ2-5; D might be TRBD1 (6 bases). Germline CDR1 MNHNS, CDR2 SASEGT. Between the trimmed V and J ends, which lost 5 bases and 5 bases, there was a span of 12 bases. The length of the CDR3 is 13 residues. The CDR3 DNA follows: TGTGCCAGCAGTTCTACAGGGCGGGAGACCCAGTACTTC. The encoded protein is CASSSTGRETQYF.

This clone was recorded only once. The gene calls are TRBV5-1 and TRBJ2-3, with 11 nucleotides matching TRBD1. The CDR3 is 15 amino acids. Per the germline V gene, CDR1 is SGHRS and CDR2 is YFSETQ. The V segment lost 5 bases and the J segment 4 bases; nucleotides outside the gene matches: 6. CDR3 loop: CASRSMGQGADTQYF. For the CDR3, the DNA is TGCGCCAGCAGGAGCATGGGACAGGGGGCAGATACGCAGTATTTT.

The J gene is TRBJ2-3, the V gene TRBV5-6; possibly TRBD2 for D (6 bases). CDR3 length: 15 amino acids. Per germline, CDR1 SGHDT and CDR2 YYEEEE. V lost 2 bases to trimming and J lost 4 bases, with 14 bases between them. The CDR3 here is CASSLPTSGPDTQYF. CDR3 bases: TGTGCCAGCAGCTTACCGACTAGTGGCCCAGATACGCAGTATTTT.

Only a few counts were recorded for this clone. CDR3 protein: CASSLRLGQGGYGYTF. In DNA, the CDR3 is TGTGCCAGCAGTTTGCGTTTGGGTCAAGGAGGCTATGGCTACACCTTC. J is TRBJ1-2 and V is TRBV28; D gene unclear. The CDR3 runs to 16 residues. V was shortened by 3 bases and J by 4 bases, with 18 bases between the two germline ends. The germline gives CDR1 MDHEN, CDR2 SYDVKM.

J is TRBJ2-5 and V is TRBV5-6, with TRBD2 matching 7 bases. Germline V lookup: CDR1 SGHDT, CDR2 YYEEEE. The V gene end was trimmed by 4 bases and the J gene end by 2 bases; junction bases not matched to a gene: 5. The CDR3 has 14 residues. CDR3 region: CASSLGLKQETQYF. The CDR3 nucleotides are TGTGCCAGCAGCCTGGGACTAAAACAAGAGACCCAGTACTTC.

This chain connects TRBV7-9 to TRBJ1-4; D ambiguous. Deletions cut 1 base from V and 8 bases from J, with 14 bases between. CDR3 size: 15 residues. Germline lookup yields CDR1 SEHNR and CDR2 FQNEAQ (reference sequence). CDR3 sequence (DNA): TGTGCCAGCAGCTTAGGCGTCGGGGATGACGAAAAACTGTTTTTT. This encodes CASSLGVGDDEKLFF.

This clone was recorded only once. This CDR3 reads CASSQDSGINEQFF. The DNA for the CDR3 is TGCGCCAGCAGCCAAGATAGCGGGATCAATGAGCAGTTCTTC. This sequence joins TRBV4-3 and TRBJ2-1, with 8 bases lining up with TRBD2. CDR1 and CDR2 from the germline V gene are LGHNA and YSLEER. Losses at the gene ends were 0 bases for V and 6 bases for J; bases not matched to a gene: 1. The CDR3 contains 14 residues.

The chain carries TRBV5-4 and TRBJ2-6; weak D call: TRBD2 (5 bases). The germline V gene has CDR1 SGHNT and CDR2 YYREEE (reference sequence). V was shortened by 3 bases and J by 0 bases, with 10 bases between the two germline ends. CDR3 length: 16 residues. The CDR3 region has the DNA TGTGCCAGCAGCTCGGACTTCAACTCTGGGGCCAACGTCCTGACTTTC. Protein: CASSSDFNSGANVLTF.

This clone has a handful of counts. The chain joins TRBV7-9 to TRBJ1-1; no definite D call. This CDR3 has 13 residues. V was pared by 1 base and J by 7 bases, with 10 bases between. Germline CDR1 reads SEHNR; CDR2 reads FQNEAQ (reference sequence). The CDR3 region has the DNA TGTGCCAGCAGCTTAGTCGACTTTAATGAAGCTTTCTTT. Translating it yields CASSLVDFNEAFF.

The V call is TRBV10-1, the J call TRBJ2-1, with 13 bases that match TRBD2. This CDR3 is built from 15 residues. Germline V gives CDR1 WNHNN, CDR2 SYGVQD (reference sequence). Unmatched junction bases numbered 4, after V lost 5 bases and J lost 6 bases. CDR3 loop: CASSSGLAGLNEQFF. DNA of the CDR3: TGCGCCAGCAGTTCGGGACTAGCGGGACTCAATGAGCAGTTCTTC.

This chain links TRBV7-6 with TRBJ2-1; D possibly corresponds to TRBD2 (5 bases). Germline-derived CDR1 and CDR2 are SGHVS and FNYEAQ. Deletions cut 4 bases from V and 1 base from J, with 11 bases between. The CDR3 consists of 15 residues. The CDR3 loop reads CASSSAAASYNEQFF. CDR3 nucleotide sequence: TGTGCCAGCAGCTCAGCAGCGGCTTCCTACAATGAGCAGTTCTTC. The variable domain in full, with the rest retrieved from reference TRBV7-6 and TRBJ2-1, is GAGVSQSPRYKVTKRGQDVALRCDPISGHVSLYWYRQALGQGPEFLTYFNYEAQQDKSGLPNDRFSAERPEGSISTLTIQRTEQRDSAMYRCASSSAAASYNEQFFGPGTRLTVL.

V gene TRBV7-2 combines with J gene TRBJ2-3, with 9 bases fitting TRBD2. V was pared by 4 bases and J by 7 bases, with 6 bases of the junction left unmatched. This CDR3 comprises 14 residues. Germline V gene data show CDR1 as SGHTA and CDR2 as FQGNSA. The CDR3 DNA reads TGTGCCAGCAGCTCAGGACTAGCGTTGAATACGCAGTATTTT. Protein product: CASSSGLALNTQYF.

This chain uses TRBV2 with TRBJ2-5; D is possibly TRBD1 or TRBD2 (5 bases each). In germline, CDR1 is SNHLY, CDR2 FYNNEI. CDR3 length: 15 residues. The V gene lost 4 bases and the J gene lost 7 bases, with 19 bases spanning the gap. This CDR3 is CASSVGEGGGWTQYF. CDR3 DNA sequence: TGTGCCAGCAGTGTCGGAGAGGGTGGGGGTTGGACCCAGTACTTC. Supplemented by reference TRBV2 and TRBJ2-5, the full variable domain reads EPEVTQTPSHQVTQMGQEVILRCVPISNHLYFYWYRQILGQKVEFLVSFYNNEISEKSEIFDDQFSVERPDGSNFTLKIRSTKLEDSAMYFCASSVGEGGGWTQYFGPGTRLLVL.

This clone was seen more than once but under ten times. The CDR3 region has the DNA TGTGCCAGCCGAAGGGGCCGTACCTCAGATACGCAGTATTTT. The encoded protein is CASRRGRTSDTQYF. The genes are TRBV6-5 and TRBJ2-3; maybe TRBD1 (5 bases). Per the germline V gene, CDR1 is MNHEY and CDR2 is SVGAGI. CDR3 length: 14 amino acids. The V and J ends lost 8 bases and 4 bases respectively, with 16 bases between them.

This chain connects TRBV7-2 to TRBJ2-2, with D unresolved. The CDR3 has 14 amino acids. V was cut by 3 bases and J by 1 base, with 6 bases left in between. Germline loops: CDR1 SGHTA, CDR2 FQGNSA. Here the CDR3 DNA reads TGTGCCAGCAGCTTGTTCAGGAACACCGGGGAGCTGTTTTTT. As protein: CASSLFRNTGELFF.